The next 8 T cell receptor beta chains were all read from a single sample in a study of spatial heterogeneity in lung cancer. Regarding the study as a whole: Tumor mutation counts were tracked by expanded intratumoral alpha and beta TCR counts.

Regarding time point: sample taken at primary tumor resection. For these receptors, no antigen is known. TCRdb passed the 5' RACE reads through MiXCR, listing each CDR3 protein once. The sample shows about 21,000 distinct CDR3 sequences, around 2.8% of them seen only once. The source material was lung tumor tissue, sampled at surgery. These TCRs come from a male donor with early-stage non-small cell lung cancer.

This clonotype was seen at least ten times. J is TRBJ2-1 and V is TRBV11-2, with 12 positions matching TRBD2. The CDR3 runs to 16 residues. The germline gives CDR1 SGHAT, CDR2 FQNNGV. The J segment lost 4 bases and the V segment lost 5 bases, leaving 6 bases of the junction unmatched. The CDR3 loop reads CASSPRLAGVYNEQFF. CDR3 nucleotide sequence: TGTGCCAGCAGCCCTAGACTAGCGGGAGTGTACAATGAGCAGTTCTTC.

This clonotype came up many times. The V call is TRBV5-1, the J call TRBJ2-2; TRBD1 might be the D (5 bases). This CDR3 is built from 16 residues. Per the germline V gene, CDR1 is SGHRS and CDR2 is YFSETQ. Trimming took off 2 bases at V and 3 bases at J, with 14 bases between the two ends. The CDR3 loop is CASSFIRGTDTGELFF. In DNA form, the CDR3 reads TGCGCCAGCAGCTTCATAAGGGGTACTGACACCGGGGAGCTGTTTTTT.

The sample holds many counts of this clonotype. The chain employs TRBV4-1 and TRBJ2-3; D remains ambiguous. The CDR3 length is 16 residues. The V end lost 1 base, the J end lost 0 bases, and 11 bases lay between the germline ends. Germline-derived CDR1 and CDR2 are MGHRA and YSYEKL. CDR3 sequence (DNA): TGCGCCAGCAGCCAAGGTGGCGGAGCCAGCACAGATACGCAGTATTTT. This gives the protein CASSQGGGASTDTQYF.

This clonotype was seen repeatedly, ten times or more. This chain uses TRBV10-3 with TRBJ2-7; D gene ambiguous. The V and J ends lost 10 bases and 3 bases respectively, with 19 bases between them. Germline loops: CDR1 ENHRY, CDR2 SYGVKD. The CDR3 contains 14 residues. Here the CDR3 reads CATRTTLPVYEQYF. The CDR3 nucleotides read TGTGCCACCAGAACTACCTTGCCGGTCTACGAGCAGTACTTC.

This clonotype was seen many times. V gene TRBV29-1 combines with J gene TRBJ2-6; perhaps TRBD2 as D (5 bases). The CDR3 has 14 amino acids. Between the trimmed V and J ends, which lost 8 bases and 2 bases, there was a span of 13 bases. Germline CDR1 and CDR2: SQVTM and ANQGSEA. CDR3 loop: CSPGSGAGANVLTF. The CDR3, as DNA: TGCAGCCCCGGGTCCGGGGCTGGGGCCAACGTCCTGACTTTC.

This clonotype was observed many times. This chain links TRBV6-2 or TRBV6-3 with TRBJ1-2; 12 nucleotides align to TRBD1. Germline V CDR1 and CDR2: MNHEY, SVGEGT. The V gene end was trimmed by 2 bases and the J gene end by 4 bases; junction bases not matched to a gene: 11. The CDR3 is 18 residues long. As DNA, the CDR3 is TGTGCCAGCAGTTACCTCACCCCGGGACAGGGGGCTGGCTATGGCTACACCTTC. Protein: CASSYLTPGQGAGYGYTF.

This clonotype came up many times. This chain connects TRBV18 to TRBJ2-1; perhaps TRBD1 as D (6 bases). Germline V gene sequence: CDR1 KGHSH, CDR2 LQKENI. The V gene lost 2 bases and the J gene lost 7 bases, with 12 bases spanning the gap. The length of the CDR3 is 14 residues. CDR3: CASSPRSGENEQFF. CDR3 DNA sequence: TGTGCCAGCTCACCAAGGTCAGGGGAAAATGAGCAGTTCTTC.

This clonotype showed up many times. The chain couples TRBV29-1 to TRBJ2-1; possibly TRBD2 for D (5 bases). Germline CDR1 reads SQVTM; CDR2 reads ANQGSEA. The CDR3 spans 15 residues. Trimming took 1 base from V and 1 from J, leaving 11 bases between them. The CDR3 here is CSVEGGGSSYNEQFF. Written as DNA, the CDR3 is TGCAGCGTTGAAGGCGGCGGGTCGTCCTACAATGAGCAGTTCTTC.